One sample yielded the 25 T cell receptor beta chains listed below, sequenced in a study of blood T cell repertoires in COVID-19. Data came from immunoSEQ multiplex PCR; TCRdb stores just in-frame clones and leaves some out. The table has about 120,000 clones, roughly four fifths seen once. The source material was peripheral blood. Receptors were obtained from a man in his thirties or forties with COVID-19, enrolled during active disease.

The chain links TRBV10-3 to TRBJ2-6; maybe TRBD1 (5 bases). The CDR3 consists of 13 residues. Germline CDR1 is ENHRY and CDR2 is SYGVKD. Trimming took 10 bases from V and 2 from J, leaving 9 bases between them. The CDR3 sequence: CATKGAGANVLTF. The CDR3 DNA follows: TGTGCCACCAAAGGGGCTGGGGCCAACGTCCTGACTTTC.

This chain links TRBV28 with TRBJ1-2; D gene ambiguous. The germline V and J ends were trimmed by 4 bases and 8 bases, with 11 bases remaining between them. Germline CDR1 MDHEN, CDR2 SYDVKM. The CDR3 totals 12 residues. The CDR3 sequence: CASSSLNGGYTF. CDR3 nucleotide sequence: TGTGCCAGCAGTTCTTTGAACGGGGGCTACACCTTC.

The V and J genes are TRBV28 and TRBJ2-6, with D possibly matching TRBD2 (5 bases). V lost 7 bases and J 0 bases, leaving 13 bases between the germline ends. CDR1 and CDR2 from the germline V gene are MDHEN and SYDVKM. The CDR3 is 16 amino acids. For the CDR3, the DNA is TGTGCCAGCACCCCAGGACTGATCTCTGGGGCCAACGTCCTGACTTTC. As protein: CASTPGLISGANVLTF.

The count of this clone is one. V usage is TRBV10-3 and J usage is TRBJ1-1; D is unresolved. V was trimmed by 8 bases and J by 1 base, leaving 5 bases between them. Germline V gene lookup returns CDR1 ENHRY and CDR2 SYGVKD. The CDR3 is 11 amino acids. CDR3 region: CAIRGNTEAFF. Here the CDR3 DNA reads TGTGCCATCCGGGGGAACACTGAAGCTTTCTTT.

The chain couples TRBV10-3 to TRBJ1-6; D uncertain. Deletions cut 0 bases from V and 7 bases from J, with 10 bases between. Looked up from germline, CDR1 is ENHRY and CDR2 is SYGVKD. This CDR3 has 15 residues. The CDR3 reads CAISESAGYNSPLHF. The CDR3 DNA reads TGTGCCATCAGTGAGTCAGCCGGGTACAATTCACCCCTCCACTTT.

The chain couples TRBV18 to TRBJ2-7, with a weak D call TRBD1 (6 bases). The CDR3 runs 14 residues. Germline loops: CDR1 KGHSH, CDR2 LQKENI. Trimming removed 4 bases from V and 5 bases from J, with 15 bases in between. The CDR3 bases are TGTGCCAGCTCACGAGTTCAGGGGTCGGACGAGCAGTACTTC. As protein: CASSRVQGSDEQYF.

CDR3 DNA sequence: TGTGCCAGCAGCCCTAAGACAGGGTATGGCTACACCTTC. Translating gives CASSPKTGYGYTF. This sequence joins TRBV5-5 and TRBJ1-2; 7 bases match TRBD1. Germline-derived CDR1 and CDR2 are SGHKS and YYEKEE (reference sequence). V shed 4 bases, J shed 5 bases, and the junction held 5 bases outside the gene matches. The CDR3 consists of 13 residues.

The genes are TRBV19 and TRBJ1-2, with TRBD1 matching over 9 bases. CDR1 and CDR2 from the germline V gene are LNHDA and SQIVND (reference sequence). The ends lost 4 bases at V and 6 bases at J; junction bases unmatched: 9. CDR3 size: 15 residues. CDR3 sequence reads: CASSTWRDRDNGYTF. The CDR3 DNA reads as TGTGCCAGTAGTACCTGGAGGGACAGGGATAATGGCTACACCTTC.

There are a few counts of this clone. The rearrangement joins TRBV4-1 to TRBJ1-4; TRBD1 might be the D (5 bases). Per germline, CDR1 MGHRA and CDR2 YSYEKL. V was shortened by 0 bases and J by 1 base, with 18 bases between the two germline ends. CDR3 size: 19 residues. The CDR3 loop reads CASSQDITGGGITNEKLFF. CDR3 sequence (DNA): TGCGCCAGCAGCCAAGATATAACAGGAGGAGGGATAACTAATGAAAAACTGTTTTTT.

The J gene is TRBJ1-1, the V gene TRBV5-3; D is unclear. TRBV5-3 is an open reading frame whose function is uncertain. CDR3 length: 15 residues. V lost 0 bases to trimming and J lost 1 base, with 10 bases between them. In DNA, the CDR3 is TGTGCCAGAAGCTTGGTATTCTGTAAGAACACTGAAGCTTTCTTT. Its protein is CARSLVFCKNTEAFF.

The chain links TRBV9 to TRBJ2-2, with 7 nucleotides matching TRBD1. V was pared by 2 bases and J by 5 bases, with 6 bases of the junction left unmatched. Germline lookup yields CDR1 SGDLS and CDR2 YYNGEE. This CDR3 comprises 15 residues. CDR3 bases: TGTGCCAGCAGCGTTACCTACAGGGGAACCGGGGAGCTGTTTTTT. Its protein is CASSVTYRGTGELFF.

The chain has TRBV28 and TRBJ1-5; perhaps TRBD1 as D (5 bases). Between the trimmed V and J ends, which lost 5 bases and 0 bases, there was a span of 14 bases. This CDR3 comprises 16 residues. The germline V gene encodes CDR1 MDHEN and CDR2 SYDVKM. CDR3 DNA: TGTGCCAGCAGTCCCCGGGGGGGGTATAGCAATCAGCCCCAGCATTTT. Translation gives CASSPRGGYSNQPQHF.

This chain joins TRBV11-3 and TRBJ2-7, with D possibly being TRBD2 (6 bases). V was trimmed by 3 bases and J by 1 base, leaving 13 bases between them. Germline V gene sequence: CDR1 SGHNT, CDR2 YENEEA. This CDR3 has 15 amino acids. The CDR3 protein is CASSFGTSRSYEQYF. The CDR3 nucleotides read TGTGCCAGCAGCTTCGGGACTTCTCGGTCCTACGAGCAGTACTTC.

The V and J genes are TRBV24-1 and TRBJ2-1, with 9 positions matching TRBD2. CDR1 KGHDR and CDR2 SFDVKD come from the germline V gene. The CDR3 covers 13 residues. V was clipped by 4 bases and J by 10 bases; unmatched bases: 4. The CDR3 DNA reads TGTGCCACCAGTGAGAAGACTAGCGGAGAGCAGTTCTTC. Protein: CATSEKTSGEQFF.

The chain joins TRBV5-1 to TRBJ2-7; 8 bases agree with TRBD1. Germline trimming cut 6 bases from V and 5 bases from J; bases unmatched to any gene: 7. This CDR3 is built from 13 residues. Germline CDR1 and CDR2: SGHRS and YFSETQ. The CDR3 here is CASTGQGADEQYF. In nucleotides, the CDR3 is TGCGCCAGCACCGGACAGGGAGCCGACGAGCAGTACTTC.

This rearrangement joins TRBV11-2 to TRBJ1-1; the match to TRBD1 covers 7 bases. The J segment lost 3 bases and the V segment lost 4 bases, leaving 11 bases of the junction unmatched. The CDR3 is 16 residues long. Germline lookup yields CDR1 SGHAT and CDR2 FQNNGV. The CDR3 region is CASSSPVRGLDTEAFF. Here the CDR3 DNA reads TGTGCCAGCAGCTCCCCGGTCAGGGGGTTGGACACTGAAGCTTTCTTT.

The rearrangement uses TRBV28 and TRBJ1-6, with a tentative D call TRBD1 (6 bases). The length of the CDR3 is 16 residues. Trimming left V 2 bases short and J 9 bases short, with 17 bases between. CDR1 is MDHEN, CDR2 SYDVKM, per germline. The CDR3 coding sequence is TGTGCCAGCAGTTTAGGCCCCGGGGGGGCACGTTCACCCCTCCACTTT. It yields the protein CASSLGPGGARSPLHF.

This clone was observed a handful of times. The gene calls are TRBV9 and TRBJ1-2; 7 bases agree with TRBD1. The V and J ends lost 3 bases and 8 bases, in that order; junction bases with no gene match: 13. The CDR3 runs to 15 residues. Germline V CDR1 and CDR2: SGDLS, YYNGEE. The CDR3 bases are TGTGCCAGCAGCGATTACGCCACAGGGGCGCGGGGCTACACCTTC. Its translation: CASSDYATGARGYTF.

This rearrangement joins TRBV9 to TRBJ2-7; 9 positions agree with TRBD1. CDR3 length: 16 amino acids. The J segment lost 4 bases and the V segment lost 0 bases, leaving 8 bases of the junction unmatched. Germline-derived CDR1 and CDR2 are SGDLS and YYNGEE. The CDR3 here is CASSVGQGDPRYEQYF. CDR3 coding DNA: TGTGCCAGCAGCGTAGGACAGGGGGACCCCCGTTACGAGCAGTACTTC.

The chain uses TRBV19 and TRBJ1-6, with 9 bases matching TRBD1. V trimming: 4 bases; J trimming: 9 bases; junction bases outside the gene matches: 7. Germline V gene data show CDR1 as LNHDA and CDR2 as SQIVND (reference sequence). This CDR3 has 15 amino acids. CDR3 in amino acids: CASSTMGQGGSPLHF. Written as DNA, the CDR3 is TGTGCCAGTAGTACCATGGGACAGGGAGGTTCACCCCTCCACTTT. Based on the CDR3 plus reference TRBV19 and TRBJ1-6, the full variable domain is DGGITQSPKYLFRKEGQNVTLSCEQNLNHDAMYWYRQDPGQGLRLIYYSQIVNDFQKGDIAEGYSVSREKKESFPLTVTSAQKNPTAFYLCASSTMGQGGSPLHFGNGTRLTVT.

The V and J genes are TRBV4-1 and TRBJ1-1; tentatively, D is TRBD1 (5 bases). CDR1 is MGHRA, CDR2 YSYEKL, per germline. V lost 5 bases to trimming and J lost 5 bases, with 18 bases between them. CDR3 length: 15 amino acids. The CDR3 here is CASSSMTVRGTEAFF. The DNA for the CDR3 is TGCGCCAGCAGCTCGATGACAGTCCGGGGGACTGAAGCTTTCTTT.

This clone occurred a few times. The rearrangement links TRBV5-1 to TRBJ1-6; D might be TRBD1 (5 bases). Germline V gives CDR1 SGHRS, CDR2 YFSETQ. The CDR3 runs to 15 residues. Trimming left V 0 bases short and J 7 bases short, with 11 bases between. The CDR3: CASSLERSGNSPLHF. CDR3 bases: TGCGCCAGCAGCTTGGAGAGATCAGGGAATTCACCCCTCCACTTT.

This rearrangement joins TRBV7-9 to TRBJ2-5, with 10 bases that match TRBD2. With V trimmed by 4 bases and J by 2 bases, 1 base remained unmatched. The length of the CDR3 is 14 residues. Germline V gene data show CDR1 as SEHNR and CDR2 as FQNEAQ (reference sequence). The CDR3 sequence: CASSWTSGQETQYF. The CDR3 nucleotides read TGTGCCAGCAGCTGGACTAGCGGACAAGAGACCCAGTACTTC.

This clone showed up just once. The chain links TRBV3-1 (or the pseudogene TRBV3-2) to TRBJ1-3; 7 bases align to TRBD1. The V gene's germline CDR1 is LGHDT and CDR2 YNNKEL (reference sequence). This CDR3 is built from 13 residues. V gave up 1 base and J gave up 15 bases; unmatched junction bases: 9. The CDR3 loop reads CASSQGRQGQEYF. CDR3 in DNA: TGTGCCAGCAGCCAAGGCCGACAGGGCCAGGAATATTTT.

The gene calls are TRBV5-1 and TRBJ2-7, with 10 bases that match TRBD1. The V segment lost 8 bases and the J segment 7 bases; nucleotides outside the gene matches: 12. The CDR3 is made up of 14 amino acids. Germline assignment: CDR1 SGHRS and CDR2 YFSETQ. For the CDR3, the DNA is TGCGCCAGTACACCGGGACAGGGGTTTGGAGAGCAGTACTTC. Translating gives CASTPGQGFGEQYF.